This passage covers 24 T cell receptor beta chains from one sample sequenced in a study of blood T cell repertoires in COVID-19. Profiled with immunoSEQ multiplex PCR; TCRdb holds only in-frame clones, not every one. The sample carries about 200,000 clones, about nine tenths recorded once. Material: peripheral blood. The receptors derive from a man aged 18 to 30 with active or convalescent COVID-19.

V and J are TRBV4-1 and TRBJ2-3, with 9 positions matching TRBD1. The junction had 4 bases not matched to a gene; V was cut back by 1 base and J by 2 bases. CDR1 and CDR2 (germline): MGHRA, YSYEKL. This CDR3 has 16 residues. The CDR3 spells CASSQVRDRVTDTQYF. In DNA, the CDR3 is TGCGCCAGCAGCCAAGTCCGGGACAGGGTCACAGATACGCAGTATTTT.

This clone turned up a few times. The J gene is TRBJ1-2, the V gene TRBV6-5; the D gene is possibly TRBD1 (5 bases). CDR1 is MNHEY, CDR2 SVGAGI, per germline. This CDR3 comprises 12 residues. Trimming left V 4 bases short and J 4 bases short, with 7 bases between. The CDR3 DNA reads as TGTGCCAGCAGTTGGGGCGGCTATGGCTACACCTTC. Its translation: CASSWGGYGYTF.

The chain carries TRBV9 and TRBJ2-1, with D possibly TRBD2 on 5 matching bases. Trimming took off 4 bases at V and 3 bases at J, with 14 bases between the two ends. CDR1 is SGDLS, CDR2 YYNGEE, per germline. The CDR3 spans 15 residues. The CDR3 coding sequence is TGTGCCAGCAGCCCGAGGAGGAAAGACTACAATGAGCAGTTCTTC. Its translation is CASSPRRKDYNEQFF.

The CDR3 bases are TGCGCCAGCAGCCAAGGACTAGCGGCCCCCTACGAGCAGTACTTC. The encoded protein is CASSQGLAAPYEQYF. The V and J genes are TRBV4-3 and TRBJ2-7, with 9 bases matching TRBD2. J lost 2 bases, V lost 1 base, and 3 bases had no gene match. Germline CDR1 is LGHNA and CDR2 is YSLEER. The CDR3 sequence is 15 residues long.

The chain is built from TRBV15 and TRBJ2-1; a possible D gene is TRBD2 (6 bases). This CDR3 has 15 amino acids. The ends were cut back, 0 bases at V and 10 bases at J, with 16 bases in the middle. CDR1 and CDR2 (germline): LNHNV, YYDKDF (reference sequence). CDR3 bases: TGTGCCACCAGCAGAGATCTTAGTATCGGGGGAGAGCAGTTCTTC. Residues: CATSRDLSIGGEQFF.

The chain is built from TRBV19 and TRBJ1-4, with D tentatively TRBD1 (6 bases). CDR3 length equals 11 residues. V was trimmed by 11 bases and J by 10 bases, leaving 14 bases between them. Germline lookup yields CDR1 LNHDA and CDR2 SQIVND (reference sequence). The CDR3 DNA reads as TGTGCCTCTCAGGGGAGGGTAAAACTGTTTTTT. This codes for CASQGRVKLFF.

The chain uses TRBV4-1 and TRBJ2-5, with 8 bases lining up with TRBD2. The CDR3 runs to 16 residues. Germline-derived CDR1 and CDR2 are MGHRA and YSYEKL. With 3 bases clipped from V and 5 bases from J, the junction kept 11 bases outside the gene matches. DNA of the CDR3: TGCGCCAGCAGCCAGAGTCAGCGGGGGACTAGGGAGACCCAGTACTTC. Translated, it gives CASSQSQRGTRETQYF.

V usage is TRBV7-2 and J usage is TRBJ2-1, with TRBD2 identical over 7 bases. V gave up 5 bases and J gave up 0 bases; unmatched junction bases: 10. The CDR3 runs to 17 residues. CDR1 and CDR2 (germline): SGHTA, FQGNSA. The CDR3 DNA follows: TGTGCCAGCAGCCTACAGGCCGGGACTAACTCCTACAATGAGCAGTTCTTC. This translates into CASSLQAGTNSYNEQFF.

The CDR3 loop reads CASSPTTRRSGANVLTF. The CDR3 nucleotides are TGTGCCAGCAGCCCAACTACCAGAAGGTCTGGGGCCAACGTCCTGACTTTC. The chain has TRBV7-3 and TRBJ2-6; D ambiguous. Germline V gene sequence: CDR1 SGHTA, CDR2 FQGTGA. The ends were cut back, 5 bases at V and 1 base at J, with 15 bases in the middle. The CDR3 runs 17 residues.

This clone was seen a single time. The chain employs TRBV30 and TRBJ1-2, with D possibly being TRBD1 (5 bases). Germline lookup yields CDR1 GTSNPN and CDR2 SVGIG (reference sequence). The CDR3 loop spans 13 amino acids. V lost 2 bases and J lost 7, with 14 bases in between. The CDR3, as DNA: TGTGCCTGGAGTCCGCGCAGGGAGGGTGGCTACACCTTC. Amino acid sequence: CAWSPRREGGYTF.

The rearrangement joins TRBV5-4 to TRBJ2-3; 8 positions agree with TRBD2. The trim removed 3 bases at V and 5 bases at J, leaving 8 bases unmatched. The V gene's germline CDR1 is SGHNT and CDR2 YYREEE (reference sequence). The CDR3 length is 15 residues. CDR3 protein: CASSSGRSGGDTQYF. CDR3 DNA: TGTGCCAGCAGCTCCGGACGGAGCGGGGGAGATACGCAGTATTTT.

The V gene is TRBV3-1 (or the pseudogene TRBV3-2), the J gene TRBJ1-2, with 7 bases aligning to TRBD1. After removal of 7 bases from V and 4 bases from J, the junction contained 6 bases not matched to a gene. The CDR3 spans 13 residues. The germline V gene has CDR1 LGHDT and CDR2 YNNKEL (reference sequence). Here the CDR3 DNA reads TGTGCCAGCACCTCGGGACAGCTCTATGGCTACACCTTC. This gives the protein CASTSGQLYGYTF.

This rearrangement joins TRBV3-1 (or the pseudogene TRBV3-2) to TRBJ1-2; D possibly corresponds to TRBD1 (6 bases). V lost 4 bases and J lost 6, with 12 bases in between. CDR3 length: 13 residues. Germline assignment: CDR1 LGHDT and CDR2 YNNKEL (reference sequence). The CDR3 nucleotides read TGTGCCAGCAGCCTAGGCAGGGGCAATGGCTACACCTTC. Protein product: CASSLGRGNGYTF.

J is TRBJ2-7 and V is TRBV5-1; 9 nucleotides align to TRBD1. The junction had 2 bases not matched to a gene; V was cut back by 0 bases and J by 10 bases. This CDR3 has 12 amino acids. Per germline, CDR1 SGHRS and CDR2 YFSETQ. The CDR3 nucleotides are TGCGCCAGCAGCTTGGGGACAGGGGACCAGTACTTC. Its translation is CASSLGTGDQYF.

This chain connects TRBV7-9 to TRBJ1-4; 9 bases are a match to TRBD1. This CDR3 spans 16 amino acids. Germline V gene sequence: CDR1 SEHNR, CDR2 FQNEAQ (reference sequence). V shed 5 bases and J 5 bases; nucleotides not matched to a gene: 9. In DNA form, the CDR3 reads TGTGCCAGCAGCGGTCGAACAGGGGGCCGGAATGAAAAACTGTTTTTT. Translation: CASSGRTGGRNEKLFF.

The chain recombines TRBV2 with TRBJ1-6; D not resolved. The V gene's germline CDR1 is SNHLY and CDR2 FYNNEI. The CDR3 is 16 amino acids. Trimming left V 6 bases short and J 5 bases short, with 17 bases between. DNA for the CDR3: TGTGCCAGCAGCCCTAACAGCGGGAACAATAATTCACCCCTCCACTTT. Its protein is CASSPNSGNNNSPLHF.

The chain carries TRBV5-5 and TRBJ1-2, with unresolved D. V lost 4 bases and J lost 1, with 8 bases in between. CDR1 is SGHKS, CDR2 YYEKEE, per germline (reference sequence). The CDR3 covers 13 residues. As DNA, the CDR3 is TGTGCCAGCAGCGTGGGAGTTAACTATGGCTACACCTTC. Translation gives CASSVGVNYGYTF.

The V call is TRBV27, the J call TRBJ2-2; 9 bases are a match to TRBD1. Per germline, CDR1 MNHEY and CDR2 SMNVEV (reference sequence). Losses at the gene ends were 6 bases for V and 5 bases for J; bases not matched to a gene: 7. The CDR3 is made up of 15 amino acids. Here the CDR3 DNA reads TGTGCCAGCAGGGCTACAGGGGGCGGAACCGGGGAGCTGTTTTTT. Translated, it gives CASRATGGGTGELFF.

Concerning this clone: The junction does not match germline at one end; this may be a read error. This chain connects TRBV5-1 to TRBJ2-5; 7 nucleotides agree with TRBD1. CDR3 length: 15 amino acids. The germline V gene encodes CDR1 SGHRS and CDR2 YFSETQ. CDR3 amino acids: CASSFGTARREAQYF. DNA for the CDR3: TGCGCCAGCAGCTTCGGGACAGCCAGGAGAGAGGCCCAGTACTTC.

The chain combines TRBV7-9 with TRBJ1-2; 8 nucleotides match TRBD1. CDR3 length equals 14 residues. The V and J ends lost 3 bases and 2 bases, in that order; junction bases with no gene match: 2. Germline V lookup: CDR1 SEHNR, CDR2 FQNEAQ (reference sequence). Here the CDR3 DNA reads TGTGCCAGCAGCTTCCGGGACAGGAACTATGGCTACACCTTC. Translation: CASSFRDRNYGYTF.

This rearrangement joins TRBV7-9 to TRBJ2-7; TRBD2 matches 13 bases. After removal of 4 bases from V and 7 bases from J, the junction contained 4 bases not matched to a gene. This CDR3 is built from 14 residues. Germline assignment: CDR1 SEHNR and CDR2 FQNEAQ (reference sequence). CDR3 in DNA: TGTGCCAGCAGCTCCGGGACTAGCGGGATTGAGCAGTACTTC. Protein product: CASSSGTSGIEQYF.

The rearrangement links TRBV4-2 to TRBJ2-5, with TRBD1 as a possible D gene (6 bases). V gave up 0 bases and J gave up 6 bases, with 11 bases separating them. Per germline, CDR1 LGHNA and CDR2 YNFKEQ. The CDR3 is 14 residues long. The CDR3 sequence is CASSQDRGGKTQYF. CDR3 nucleotides: TGTGCCAGCAGCCAAGACAGGGGTGGGAAGACCCAGTACTTC.

The chain recombines TRBV11-2 with TRBJ2-2; 8 positions agree with TRBD1. Trimming cost V 5 bases and J 7 bases; bases outside gene matches: 6. CDR3 length: 14 amino acids. Germline loops: CDR1 SGHAT, CDR2 FQNNGV. CDR3 bases: TGTGCCAGCAGCGACAGGGGTCGCGGCGGGGAGCTGTTTTTT. Encoded protein: CASSDRGRGGELFF.

The table lists this clone with a count of one. V usage is TRBV6-5 and J usage is TRBJ2-1; the match to TRBD1 covers 7 bases. Looked up from germline, CDR1 is MNHEY and CDR2 is SVGAGI. After removal of 7 bases from V and 3 bases from J, the junction contained 9 bases not matched to a gene. The CDR3 covers 15 residues. The CDR3, as DNA: TGTGCCAGCACTGGGGACAGCAACTTCTACAATGAGCAGTTCTTC. Residues: CASTGDSNFYNEQFF.